This T cell receptor beta chain is drawn from a study of T cell responses to AZD1222 COVID-19 vaccine. Overall study findings and caveats: None of the repertoires were sampled until the peak T cell response had passed.

Looked up from germline, CDR1 is KGHSH and CDR2 is LQKENI. This CDR3 contains 15 residues. Trimming removed 1 base at V and 6 bases at J, with 14 bases between. In regard to this clone: The antigen is unknown.

Assay: immunoSEQ multiplex PCR; the TCRdb copy retains only in-frame clones and omits some. The sample consists of some 150,000 clones, 70% to 90% of them appearing once. The sequencing used peripheral blood, collected on day 0 of AZD1222 vaccination. The V and J genes are TRBV18 and TRBJ2-3, with TRBD1 as a possible D gene (5 bases). The receptor comes from an adult in good health. CDR3 DNA sequence: TGTGCCAGCTCACCACAGTGGCAGGGTTCCGATACGCAGTATTTT. As protein: CASSPQWQGSDTQYF.